The 9 T cell receptor beta chains below all came from one sample that was sequenced in a study of Tregs in tolerant kidney transplant recipients. Sequencing was performed with immunoSEQ multiplex PCR; in TCRdb, only in-frame clones are kept and a portion is missing. Its table lists roughly 50,000 clones. This material consisted of CD4+ T cells from blood, taken before the transplant. The receptors were sampled from a human donor who received a combined kidney and bone marrow transplant.

Of note for this clone: From the germline J gene comes the end of the CDR3, since the read stops 3 residues before it. V is TRBV7-2 and J is TRBJ1-1, with 8 nucleotides matching TRBD1. The CDR3 extends over 15 amino acids. Germline loops: CDR1 SGHTA, CDR2 FQGNSA. V trimming: 2 bases; J trimming: 1 base; junction bases outside the gene matches: 3. This CDR3 is CASSLQGQGNTEAFF. Partial CDR3 DNA: TGTGCCAGCAGCTTACAAGGACAGGGGAACACTGAA.

On this clone itself: The read ends 3 residues early relative to the CDR3; the germline J gene fills the gap. The rearrangement uses TRBV10-1 and TRBJ2-3; TRBD2 aligns across 10 bases. The CDR3 contains 15 residues. CDR1 and CDR2 from the germline V gene are WNHNN and SYGVQD (reference sequence). Losses at the gene ends were 2 bases for V and 1 base for J; bases not matched to a gene: 0. The CDR3 DNA, read in part, is TGCGCCAGCAGTGAGGGGACTAGCGGCACAGATACG. As protein: CASSEGTSGTDT. The full-length CDR3 reads as CASSEGTSGTDTQYF.

Comment on this clone: The missing CDR3 end, 3 residues past where the read stops, is filled in from the germline J gene. J is TRBJ1-3 and V is TRBV20-1; tentative D call: TRBD1 (5 bases). Trimming took off 6 bases at V and 2 bases at J, with 17 bases between the two ends. The CDR3 length is 15 residues. Germline-derived CDR1 and CDR2 are DFQATT and SNEGSKA (reference sequence). The CDR3 reads CSALSAQEPGNTIYF. CDR3 DNA (partial): TGCAGTGCACTCTCCGCACAGGAACCTGGAAACACC.

For this clone: The CDR3 is cut off 3 residues early in the read; its end comes from the germline J gene. The chain joins TRBV19 to TRBJ2-1; D perhaps matches TRBD2 (5 bases). V was clipped by 6 bases and J by 3 bases, with 12 bases between them. The germline V gene encodes CDR1 LNHDA and CDR2 SQIVND (reference sequence). The CDR3 sequence is 14 residues long. The CDR3 sequence is CASRQAGLYNEQFF. The DNA read from the CDR3 is TGTGCCAGTAGGCAGGCGGGCCTCTACAATGAG. Supplemented by reference TRBV19 and TRBJ2-1, the full variable domain reads DGGITQSPKYLFRKEGQNVTLSCEQNLNHDAMYWYRQDPGQGLRLIYYSQIVNDFQKGDIAEGYSVSREKKESFPLTVTSAQKNPTAFYLCASRQAGLYNEQFFGPGTRLTVL.

As for this clone: The read is 3 residues too short to cover the CDR3 end, so that end is filled in from the germline J gene. The gene calls are TRBV5-6 and TRBJ1-2, with a tentative D call TRBD1 (6 bases). The V gene's germline CDR1 is SGHDT and CDR2 YYEEEE. This CDR3 has 14 residues. This CDR3 is CASSLAGTGSRYTF. The CDR3 bases that were read are TGTGCCAGCAGCCTGGCGGGAACAGGGTCGCGC.

Notes on this clone: The read halts 3 residues ahead of the CDR3 end, with the missing end drawn from the germline J gene. The chain joins TRBV29-1 to TRBJ2-5; weak D call: TRBD1 (7 bases). Per the germline V gene, CDR1 is SQVTM and CDR2 is ANQGSEA. Trimming pared 7 bases from V and 5 bases from J, leaving 17 bases between. This CDR3 is 13 amino acids long. CDR3 sequence: CSAGEGAGETQYF. CDR3 bases read: TGCAGCGCGGGAGAGGGGGCGGGGGAGACC.

In regard to this clone: The read ends 3 residues before the CDR3 terminus; that terminus is restored from the germline J gene. V gene TRBV7-8 combines with J gene TRBJ1-1; D gene unclear. Germline V gene sequence: CDR1 SGHVS, CDR2 FQNEAQ. The germline V and J ends were trimmed by 6 bases and 5 bases, with 22 bases remaining between them. The CDR3 totals 16 residues. CDR3 sequence reads: CASRPYRPGFLTEAFF. The CDR3 bases that were read are TGTGCCAGCAGACCCTATAGGCCAGGATTTTTGACTGAA. The full variable domain, rest sourced from reference TRBV7-8 and TRBJ1-1, is GAGVSQSPRYKVAKRGQDVALRCDPISGHVSLFWYQQALGQGPEFLTYFQNEAQLDKSGLPSDRFFAERPEGSVSTLKIQRTQQEDSAVYLCASRPYRPGFLTEAFFGQGTRLTVV.

Remarks on this clone: The read ends 3 residues shy of where the CDR3 ends; the end is completed using the germline J gene. The rearrangement joins TRBV30 to TRBJ2-5; 8 bases agree with TRBD2. V was clipped by 5 bases and J by 6 bases; unmatched bases: 8. Germline values: CDR1 GTSNPN, CDR2 SVGIG (reference sequence). This CDR3 has 13 amino acids. CDR3 sequence reads: CAWLAGGVKTQYF. The CDR3 DNA, read in part, is TGTGCCTGGTTGGCGGGGGGCGTAAAGACC.

In the case of this clone: The DNA ends 3 residues before the CDR3 does, and the rest of the CDR3 is filled in from the germline J gene. The chain links TRBV7-6 to TRBJ2-2; possible D gene TRBD2, 6 bases. The germline V gene has CDR1 SGHVS and CDR2 FNYEAQ. Trimming shortened V by 3 bases and J by 5 bases, and 13 bases separated the two germline ends. This CDR3 has 15 amino acids. CDR3 sequence reads: CASSFRDSRTGELFF. The CDR3 DNA, read in part, is TGTGCCAGCAGCTTCCGGGACTCCCGGACCGGGGAG.